The 30 T cell receptor beta chains presented below share a single source sample, sequenced in a study of blood T cell repertoires in COVID-19. Assay used: immunoSEQ multiplex PCR; TCRdb lists only in-frame clones, some missing. The sample holds about 76,000 clones, 90% seen once. The source material was peripheral blood. These receptors came from a human donor in a cohort sampled during active COVID-19.

This rearrangement joins TRBV5-8 to TRBJ1-2; TRBD1 agrees at 9 bases. The CDR3 consists of 15 residues. CDR1 and CDR2 from the germline V gene are SGHTS and YDEGEE. V was pared by 0 bases and J by 4 bases, with 4 bases of the junction left unmatched. This CDR3 reads CASSLGDRGFYGYTF. DNA for the CDR3: TGTGCCAGCAGCTTGGGTGACAGGGGGTTCTATGGCTACACCTTC.

This clone was observed a single time. J is TRBJ2-5 and V is TRBV6-4; D not certain. The length of the CDR3 is 10 residues. V lost 8 bases to trimming and J lost 4 bases, with 5 bases between them. CDR1 is MRHNA, CDR2 SNTAGT, per germline. DNA for the CDR3: TGTGCCAGCTTCGGAGAGACCCAGTACTTC. Its translation is CASFGETQYF.

This clone was counted between two and nine times. This chain joins TRBV6-1 and TRBJ1-5; possible D gene TRBD1, 6 bases. Trimming took off 2 bases at V and 3 bases at J, with 11 bases between the two ends. CDR1 is MNHNS and CDR2 is SASEGT in the germline V gene. The CDR3 extends over 15 amino acids. The CDR3 here is CASSEHGTNNQPQHF. DNA of the CDR3: TGTGCCAGCAGTGAACATGGGACAAACAATCAGCCCCAGCATTTT.

The chain uses TRBV2 and TRBJ2-3; 9 nucleotides agree with TRBD2. The V and J ends lost 4 bases and 2 bases, in that order; junction bases with no gene match: 4. CDR1 is SNHLY, CDR2 FYNNEI, per germline. The CDR3 is 15 residues long. This chain's CDR3 is CASSAASGITDTQYF. The CDR3 DNA reads as TGTGCCAGCAGTGCGGCTAGCGGGATCACAGATACGCAGTATTTT.

The chain combines TRBV27 with TRBJ2-2; 9 bases align to TRBD2. CDR1 is MNHEY and CDR2 is SMNVEV in the germline V gene (reference sequence). The length of the CDR3 is 16 residues. Trimming took 5 bases from V and 2 from J; bases not matched to a gene: 6. Here the CDR3 reads CASSPPSGINTGELFF. The CDR3 DNA reads TGTGCCAGCAGTCCGCCTAGCGGGATTAACACCGGGGAGCTGTTTTTT.

The chain uses TRBV27 and TRBJ2-3, with 9 bases matching TRBD1. Germline V lookup: CDR1 MNHEY, CDR2 SMNVEV (reference sequence). The CDR3 sequence is 15 residues long. V lost 4 bases to trimming and J lost 0 bases; unmatched junction nucleotides: 2. The CDR3 region has the DNA TGTGCCAGCAGTTCACAGGGGGCTAGCACAGATACGCAGTATTTT. Residues: CASSSQGASTDTQYF.

This chain connects TRBV2 to TRBJ2-3; D call uncertain. Germline loops: CDR1 SNHLY, CDR2 FYNNEI. The CDR3 totals 12 residues. With 6 bases removed from V and 5 bases from J, the gap between germline ends came to 9 bases. CDR3 nucleotide sequence: TGTGCCAGCAGAGCGCAAGGAGATACGCAGTATTTT. Encoded protein: CASRAQGDTQYF. The complete variable domain, with remaining parts taken from reference TRBV2 and TRBJ2-3, reads EPEVTQTPSHQVTQMGQEVILRCVPISNHLYFYWYRQILGQKVEFLVSFYNNEISEKSEIFDDQFSVERPDGSNFTLKIRSTKLEDSAMYFCASRAQGDTQYFGPGTRLTVL.

The chain carries TRBV19 and TRBJ2-7, with D possibly being TRBD1 (5 bases). V lost 2 bases and J lost 3, with 8 bases in between. Germline CDR1 reads LNHDA; CDR2 reads SQIVND (reference sequence). This CDR3 is built from 13 residues. CDR3 sequence: CASSITDSYEQYF. CDR3 DNA: TGTGCCAGTAGTATAACAGACAGCTACGAGCAGTACTTC.

V is TRBV7-7 and J is TRBJ2-5; 10 nucleotides agree with TRBD2. Germline V gene data show CDR1 as SSHAT and CDR2 as FNYEAQ (reference sequence). This CDR3 comprises 17 residues. The V and J ends lost 2 bases and 4 bases, in that order; junction bases with no gene match: 10. CDR3 nucleotides: TGTGCCAGCAGCTTAAGGCCTAGCGGGAGTTCGGGAGAGACCCAGTACTTC. Amino acids: CASSLRPSGSSGETQYF. The entire variable domain, with the rest obtained from reference TRBV7-7 and TRBJ2-5, is as follows: GAGVSQSPRYKVTKRGQDVTLRCDPISSHATLYWYQQALGQGPEFLTYFNYEAQPDKSGLPSDRFSAERPEGSISTLTIQRTEQRDSAMYRCASSLRPSGSSGETQYFGPGTRLLVL.

This clone was recorded only once. This chain links TRBV4-2 with TRBJ1-1; D gene ambiguous. The CDR3 consists of 13 residues. Germline CDR1 reads LGHNA; CDR2 reads YNFKEQ. V lost 0 bases to trimming and J lost 6 bases, with 8 bases between them. The CDR3 nucleotides are TGTGCCAGCAGCCAAGATCTGGGAGCTGAAGCTTTCTTT. Translation: CASSQDLGAEAFF.

J is TRBJ2-1 and V is TRBV28; tentatively, D is TRBD1 (6 bases). V lost 3 bases and J lost 11, with 14 bases in between. The germline V gene has CDR1 MDHEN and CDR2 SYDVKM. This CDR3 comprises 13 residues. CDR3 nucleotides: TGTGCCAGCAGTTTTCCCTCACAGGGCCAGCAGTTCTTC. Protein product: CASSFPSQGQQFF.

The V and J genes are TRBV3-1 (or the pseudogene TRBV3-2) and TRBJ1-2; D perhaps matches TRBD1 (5 bases). Trimming left V 4 bases short and J 1 base short, with 10 bases between. The CDR3 spans 14 residues. Germline V lookup: CDR1 LGHDT, CDR2 YNNKEL (reference sequence). CDR3 sequence: CASSPSGGNYGYTF. CDR3 DNA sequence: TGTGCCAGCAGCCCGTCGGGGGGTAACTATGGCTACACCTTC.

The chain uses TRBV27 and TRBJ2-1; tentative D call: TRBD2 (6 bases). The length of the CDR3 is 16 residues. CDR1 is MNHEY, CDR2 SMNVEV, per germline (reference sequence). V lost 3 bases to trimming and J lost 4 bases, with 16 bases between them. The CDR3 nucleotides read TGTGCCAGCAGTTTGACGGGCTTAGCGGTGTACAATGAGCAGTTCTTC. Translating gives CASSLTGLAVYNEQFF.

This clone was seen only once. The chain couples TRBV28 to TRBJ1-5; 7 positions match TRBD1. CDR3 size: 18 residues. V dropped 6 bases and J dropped 0; count of bases not matched to a gene: 14. Germline V gene sequence: CDR1 MDHEN, CDR2 SYDVKM. The DNA for the CDR3 is TGTGCCAGCAGCCGATTGGGGACAGTCCTTTATAGCAATCAGCCCCAGCATTTT. It translates to CASSRLGTVLYSNQPQHF.

The chain couples TRBV12-3 or TRBV12-4 to TRBJ2-7, with D perhaps TRBD1 (6 bases). With 6 bases removed from V and 3 bases from J, the gap between germline ends came to 9 bases. The CDR3 length is 12 residues. The CDR3 region is CASSRDNYEQYF. CDR3 DNA sequence: TGTGCCAGCAGCCGGGACAACTACGAGCAGTACTTC.

The chain combines TRBV7-8 with TRBJ2-1, with D tentatively TRBD1 (7 bases). Per the germline V gene, CDR1 is SGHVS and CDR2 is FQNEAQ. V was shortened by 5 bases and J by 9 bases, with 23 bases between the two germline ends. The CDR3 length is 16 residues. The CDR3 sequence is CASSSTGARRGGEQFF. The CDR3 DNA reads TGTGCCAGCAGCAGCACAGGGGCGCGGAGGGGCGGTGAGCAGTTCTTC. Filled out from reference TRBV7-8 and TRBJ2-1, the complete variable domain reads GAGVSQSPRYKVAKRGQDVALRCDPISGHVSLFWYQQALGQGPEFLTYFQNEAQLDKSGLPSDRFFAERPEGSVSTLKIQRTQQEDSAVYLCASSSTGARRGGEQFFGPGTRLTVL.

This clone was picked up one time. The gene calls are TRBV21-1 and TRBJ2-5; the D segment call TRBD2 is taken from the table without a DNA check. TRBV21-1 is given as a pseudogene. The CDR3 extends over 17 amino acids. The DNA for the CDR3 is TGTGCCAGCAGCCCGCTTTTAGTAGCGGGAGAGAGAGAGACCCAGTACTTC. This translates into CASSPLLVAGERETQYF.

The V gene is TRBV6-4, the J gene TRBJ2-2; TRBD1 aligns across 10 bases. V was clipped by 4 bases and J by 6 bases; unmatched bases: 2. This CDR3 region has 14 residues. Looked up from germline, CDR1 is MRHNA and CDR2 is SNTAGT. The DNA for the CDR3 is TGTGCCAGCAGTGGGACAGGGGGTGCCGGGGAGCTGTTTTTT. This translates into CASSGTGGAGELFF.

The CDR3 DNA follows: TGTGCCTGGAGTGTACGGGGGGGCCAAGAGACCCAGTACTTC. Translation gives CAWSVRGGQETQYF. The chain combines TRBV30 with TRBJ2-5; 8 bases agree with TRBD2. Germline loops: CDR1 GTSNPN, CDR2 SVGIG (reference sequence). The J segment lost 1 base and the V segment lost 0 bases, leaving 1 base of the junction unmatched. The CDR3 contains 14 residues.

The chain combines TRBV4-2 with TRBJ2-3; 7 bases are a match to TRBD2. Per germline, CDR1 LGHNA and CDR2 YNFKEQ. The J segment lost 6 bases and the V segment lost 0 bases, leaving 15 bases of the junction unmatched. The CDR3 is 18 residues long. The DNA for the CDR3 is TGTGCCAGCAGCCAAGAAGAAGTCTCGGGGGGAGACGCGGATACGCAGTATTTT. Encoded protein: CASSQEEVSGGDADTQYF.

The rearrangement links TRBV27 to TRBJ1-2; D is perhaps TRBD1 (5 bases). Germline lookup yields CDR1 MNHEY and CDR2 SMNVEV (reference sequence). V lost 3 bases and J lost 4, with 9 bases in between. The CDR3 runs to 13 residues. This chain's CDR3 is CASSLQQAYGYTF. DNA of the CDR3: TGTGCCAGCAGTTTGCAACAGGCCTATGGCTACACCTTC.

A few counts support this clone. The chain links TRBV5-4 to TRBJ2-1; the D gene is possibly TRBD1 (5 bases). CDR3 length: 14 amino acids. V lost 0 bases and J 6 bases, leaving 10 bases between the germline ends. Germline lookup yields CDR1 SGHNT and CDR2 YYREEE (reference sequence). CDR3 sequence reads: CASSLEQGSNEQFF. The CDR3 nucleotides read TGTGCCAGCAGCTTGGAGCAGGGTTCCAATGAGCAGTTCTTC.

The chain has TRBV5-4 and TRBJ2-7; 13 nucleotides match TRBD2. The trim removed 4 bases at V and 4 bases at J, leaving 5 bases unmatched. The germline gives CDR1 SGHNT, CDR2 YYREEE (reference sequence). The CDR3 has 15 residues. The CDR3 DNA reads TGTGCCAGCAGCGTCGGGACTAGCGGGACGTACGAGCAGTACTTC. It codes for CASSVGTSGTYEQYF.

The CDR3 spells CASSTPGTGGADTQYF. Written as DNA, the CDR3 is TGTGCCAGTAGTACCCCCGGGACAGGGGGCGCAGATACGCAGTATTTT. The rearrangement links TRBV19 to TRBJ2-3; TRBD1 agrees at 12 bases. The CDR3 has 16 residues. Germline V gene data show CDR1 as LNHDA and CDR2 as SQIVND (reference sequence). The V and J ends lost 4 bases and 4 bases, in that order; junction bases with no gene match: 6.

The CDR3 region is CASSFWASGGSYNEQFF. In nucleotides, the CDR3 is TGTGCCAGCAGCTTTTGGGCTAGCGGGGGCTCCTACAATGAGCAGTTCTTC. The V and J genes are TRBV7-2 and TRBJ2-1, with 10 bases fitting TRBD2. Germline loops: CDR1 SGHTA, CDR2 FQGNSA. V gave up 3 bases and J gave up 0 bases; unmatched junction bases: 5. This CDR3 has 17 amino acids.

This chain connects TRBV28 to TRBJ2-5, with 7 bases fitting TRBD2. In germline, CDR1 is MDHEN, CDR2 SYDVKM. The CDR3 runs 21 residues. Losses at the gene ends were 4 bases for V and 1 base for J; bases not matched to a gene: 24. The CDR3 region is CASSSARGSGLLILFQETQYF. Written as DNA, the CDR3 is TGTGCCAGCAGTTCCGCCCGGGGTAGCGGGCTCCTTATTCTCTTCCAAGAGACCCAGTACTTC.

V gene TRBV6-6 combines with J gene TRBJ1-5; D unresolved. CDR1 is MNHNY and CDR2 is SVGAGI in the germline V gene (reference sequence). This CDR3 spans 14 amino acids. Between the trimmed V and J ends, which lost 7 bases and 4 bases, there was a span of 14 bases. The CDR3 region is CASNLGRENQPQHF. The CDR3 DNA reads as TGTGCCAGCAATTTAGGTCGGGAGAATCAGCCCCAGCATTTT.

This clone was recorded only once. V gene TRBV3-1 (or the pseudogene TRBV3-2) combines with J gene TRBJ1-3; 8 nucleotides agree with TRBD1. CDR1 and CDR2 (germline): LGHDT, YNNKEL (reference sequence). V lost 4 bases, J lost 6 bases, and 2 bases stayed unmatched. The CDR3 has 13 residues. CDR3 protein: CASSPGGENTIYF. The CDR3 coding sequence is TGTGCCAGCAGCCCAGGGGGCGAAAACACCATATATTTT.

The chain links TRBV28 to TRBJ2-3; 9 bases align to TRBD2. CDR3 size: 17 residues. Germline trimming cut 4 bases from V and 2 bases from J; bases unmatched to any gene: 10. Germline values: CDR1 MDHEN, CDR2 SYDVKM. CDR3: CASSSVGLAGPTDTQYF. In DNA, the CDR3 is TGTGCCAGCAGTTCAGTCGGCCTAGCGGGACCCACAGATACGCAGTATTTT. The full variable domain, in which reference TRBV28 and TRBJ2-3 provide the parts outside the CDR3, is DVKVTQSSRYLVKRTGEKVFLECVQDMDHENMFWYRQDPGLGLRLIYFSYDVKMKEKGDIPEGYSVSREKKERFSLILESASTNQTSMYLCASSSVGLAGPTDTQYFGPGTRLTVL.

The chain employs TRBV2 and TRBJ2-5; a possible D gene is TRBD2 (6 bases). CDR1 is SNHLY and CDR2 is FYNNEI in the germline V gene. The V gene lost 6 bases and the J gene lost 4 bases, with 9 bases spanning the gap. The CDR3 length is 12 residues. The CDR3 nucleotides are TGTGCCAGCAGGGGGGGAGGAGAGACCCAGTACTTC. It yields the protein CASRGGGETQYF.